This paragraph reports one TCR beta chain. Sequencing used immunoSEQ multiplex PCR; TCRdb keeps in-frame clones, though not all of them. The sample holds 400,000 or so clones; about 90% are singletons and the top ten take about 0.6%. These data belong to a study of blood T cell repertoires in COVID-19. Study overall: Researchers got acute and convalescent COVID-19 samples from the United States, Italy and Spain.

Two negative PCRs, clearance, or symptom resolution were required of recovered Cohort 3 donors. Input material: PBMCs or T cells enriched from blood (not recorded which). This clonotype was obtained from a man between 18 and 35 years old who had recovered from COVID-19.

This chain's CDR3 is CASSPDTSSGNTIYF. CDR3 coding DNA: TGCGCCAGCAGTCCGGACACGAGCTCTGGAAACACCATATATTTT. The rearrangement links TRBV5-1 to TRBJ1-3; TRBD1 is a possible D gene (5 bases). This CDR3 is 15 amino acids long. Germline V gene lookup returns CDR1 SGHRS and CDR2 YFSETQ. Trimming removed 5 bases at V and 0 bases at J, with 12 bases between.